Presented here are 16 T cell receptor beta chains from one specimen sequenced in a study of cytomegalovirus exposure and HLA in healthy donors. PCR primers comprised 60 Vbeta and 13 Jbeta primers. Data came from immunoSEQ multiplex PCR; TCRdb stores just in-frame clones and leaves some out. This table holds about 120,000 clones, about 75% found once. Sequencing was performed on PBMCs. The receptors derive from a man in his 60s in good health and CMV-seropositive.

The chain carries TRBV18 and TRBJ2-2; 9 bases agree with TRBD1. This CDR3 contains 18 residues. V shed 3 bases, J shed 5 bases, and the junction held 13 bases outside the gene matches. Germline assignment: CDR1 KGHSH and CDR2 LQKENI. The DNA of the CDR3 is TGTGCCAGCTCACCGAGCGATCTCGGACAGGGGAGGACCGGGGAGCTGTTTTTT. This codes for CASSPSDLGQGRTGELFF. Filled out from reference TRBV18 and TRBJ2-2, the complete variable domain reads NAGVMQNPRHLVRRRGQEARLRCSPMKGHSHVYWYRQLPEEGLKFMVYLQKENIIDESGMPKERFSAEFPKEGPSILRIQQVVRGDSAAYFCASSPSDLGQGRTGELFFGEGSRLTVL.

This chain connects TRBV7-9 to TRBJ2-7, with 8 bases lining up with TRBD2. V lost 4 bases to trimming and J lost 4 bases; unmatched junction nucleotides: 18. The CDR3 is 18 residues long. Germline CDR1 reads SEHNR; CDR2 reads FQNEAQ (reference sequence). The CDR3 DNA sequence: TGTGCCAGCAGCTCCCAGGTGGCCTTTAGCGGGGCTTCTTACGAGCAGTACTTC. It is translated as CASSSQVAFSGASYEQYF.

The CDR3 nucleotides read TGCGCCAGCAGCTTGGCCGGTCTCCCCTCTGGGGCCAACGTCCTGACTTTC. It codes for CASSLAGLPSGANVLTF. The chain couples TRBV5-1 to TRBJ2-6; D gene unclear. CDR1 and CDR2 from the germline V gene are SGHRS and YFSETQ. This CDR3 region has 17 residues. The ends were cut back, 0 bases at V and 0 bases at J, with 10 bases in the middle.

The V gene is TRBV30, the J gene TRBJ2-4; 7 bases map to TRBD2. The trim removed 3 bases at V and 8 bases at J, leaving 7 bases unmatched. The CDR3 covers 13 residues. The germline gives CDR1 GTSNPN, CDR2 SVGIG (reference sequence). The CDR3 loop is CAWSPTRGDIQYF. For the CDR3, the DNA is TGTGCCTGGAGCCCTACACGGGGGGACATTCAGTACTTC. Based on the CDR3 plus reference TRBV30 and TRBJ2-4, the full variable domain is SQTIHQWPATLVQPVGSPLSLECTVEGTSNPNLYWYRQAAGRGLQLLFYSVGIGQISSEVPQNLSASRPQDRQFILSSKKLLLSDSGFYLCAWSPTRGDIQYFGAGTRLSVL.

V is TRBV19 and J is TRBJ1-2; 9 nucleotides align to TRBD1. Trimming cost V 4 bases and J 8 bases; bases outside gene matches: 8. Germline CDR1 and CDR2: LNHDA and SQIVND (reference sequence). The CDR3 is made up of 14 amino acids. CDR3 sequence: CASSTPGQGVGYTF. For the CDR3, the DNA is TGTGCCAGTAGTACCCCGGGACAGGGCGTCGGCTACACCTTC.

The chain couples TRBV9 to TRBJ2-1, with TRBD1 as a possible D gene (6 bases). Trimming shortened V by 0 bases and J by 4 bases, and 11 bases separated the two germline ends. Per germline, CDR1 SGDLS and CDR2 YYNGEE. This CDR3 region has 15 residues. CDR3 in amino acids: CASSVAGDHYNEQFF. CDR3 in DNA: TGTGCCAGCAGCGTAGCAGGGGACCATTACAATGAGCAGTTCTTC.

This clone appeared once. As DNA, the CDR3 is TGTGCCAGCAGTGAAGCGCTGGGGGGTTCCCCCTTTGAAGCTTTCTTT. Translation gives CASSEALGGSPFEAFF. This chain uses TRBV6-1 with TRBJ1-1, with D maybe TRBD1 (5 bases). Germline CDR1 and CDR2: MNHNS and SASEGT. This CDR3 is built from 16 residues. V was pared by 0 bases and J by 7 bases, with 18 bases between.

The V call is TRBV11-2, the J call TRBJ2-3, with 10 bases identical to TRBD2. CDR1 SGHAT and CDR2 FQNNGV come from the germline V gene. V shed 3 bases, J shed 2 bases, and the junction held 8 bases outside the gene matches. The CDR3 has 17 residues. Written as DNA, the CDR3 is TGTGCCAGCAGCTTTAATCCGGGACTAGCGCCCACAGATACGCAGTATTTT. Protein: CASSFNPGLAPTDTQYF.

The chain combines TRBV6-5 with TRBJ1-2; TRBD1 aligns across 7 bases. The germline V gene encodes CDR1 MNHEY and CDR2 SVGAGI. The V gene end was trimmed by 1 base and the J gene end by 8 bases; junction bases not matched to a gene: 4. The CDR3 sequence is 13 residues long. For the CDR3, the DNA is TGTGCCAGCAGTTACTTCGCAGGGGGAGGCTACACCTTC. Encoded protein: CASSYFAGGGYTF.

The chain couples TRBV28 to TRBJ1-2, with D perhaps TRBD1 (6 bases). Per germline, CDR1 MDHEN and CDR2 SYDVKM. The CDR3 length is 14 residues. V was trimmed by 6 bases and J by 2 bases, leaving 13 bases between them. CDR3 bases: TGTGCCAGCAGGTCGGGACAACTGAACTATGGCTACACCTTC. Protein product: CASRSGQLNYGYTF.

CDR3 region: CASRGDTTNYGYTF. The CDR3 nucleotides read TGTGCCAGCAGGGGGGACACTACTAACTATGGCTACACCTTC. This chain links TRBV2 with TRBJ1-2, with D maybe TRBD1 (6 bases). V was clipped by 6 bases and J by 0 bases, with 11 bases between them. The CDR3 is 14 amino acids. Germline CDR1 SNHLY, CDR2 FYNNEI. Full variable domain (remainder filled in from reference TRBV2 and TRBJ1-2): EPEVTQTPSHQVTQMGQEVILRCVPISNHLYFYWYRQILGQKVEFLVSFYNNEISEKSEIFDDQFSVERPDGSNFTLKIRSTKLEDSAMYFCASRGDTTNYGYTFGSGTRLTVV.

This clone was seen more than once but under ten times. The rearrangement links TRBV30 to TRBJ1-2, with 7 nucleotides matching TRBD1. Trimming took 3 bases from V and 2 from J; bases not matched to a gene: 0. Germline V gene lookup returns CDR1 GTSNPN and CDR2 SVGIG (reference sequence). The CDR3 runs 12 residues. The CDR3 spells CAWRTGNYGYTF. The CDR3 DNA reads TGTGCCTGGAGGACAGGGAACTATGGCTACACCTTC.

This clone has a single count. The genes are TRBV5-6 and TRBJ2-7; the D gene is possibly TRBD1 (6 bases). This CDR3 has 13 residues. Trimming took off 0 bases at V and 5 bases at J, with 9 bases between the two ends. Germline values: CDR1 SGHDT, CDR2 YYEEEE. CDR3 region: CASSLEYRDEQYF. CDR3 sequence (DNA): TGTGCCAGCAGCTTGGAATACAGGGACGAGCAGTACTTC.

The CDR3 is CASSPGLAGEDTQYF. In nucleotides, the CDR3 is TGCGCCAGCAGCCCGGGACTAGCGGGGGAGGATACGCAGTATTTT. The gene calls are TRBV5-1 and TRBJ2-3, with 14 nucleotides matching TRBD2. With 4 bases clipped from V and 6 bases from J, the junction kept 4 bases outside the gene matches. Germline V gene data show CDR1 as SGHRS and CDR2 as YFSETQ. This CDR3 contains 15 residues.

This chain uses TRBV2 with TRBJ1-1, with D perhaps matching TRBD1 (6 bases). The V gene lost 6 bases and the J gene lost 0 bases, with 8 bases spanning the gap. Looked up from germline, CDR1 is SNHLY and CDR2 is FYNNEI. CDR3 length equals 13 residues. The CDR3 region is CASRNRVNTEAFF. The CDR3 nucleotides are TGTGCCAGCAGGAACAGGGTGAACACTGAAGCTTTCTTT.

The chain links TRBV19 to TRBJ2-2, with TRBD1 matching 8 bases. The CDR3 totals 15 residues. Per the germline V gene, CDR1 is LNHDA and CDR2 is SQIVND (reference sequence). The V gene end was trimmed by 3 bases and the J gene end by 6 bases; junction bases not matched to a gene: 6. CDR3 in DNA: TGTGCCAGTAGTATGAGGACAGGGAAAGCCGGGGAGCTGTTTTTT. It yields the protein CASSMRTGKAGELFF.